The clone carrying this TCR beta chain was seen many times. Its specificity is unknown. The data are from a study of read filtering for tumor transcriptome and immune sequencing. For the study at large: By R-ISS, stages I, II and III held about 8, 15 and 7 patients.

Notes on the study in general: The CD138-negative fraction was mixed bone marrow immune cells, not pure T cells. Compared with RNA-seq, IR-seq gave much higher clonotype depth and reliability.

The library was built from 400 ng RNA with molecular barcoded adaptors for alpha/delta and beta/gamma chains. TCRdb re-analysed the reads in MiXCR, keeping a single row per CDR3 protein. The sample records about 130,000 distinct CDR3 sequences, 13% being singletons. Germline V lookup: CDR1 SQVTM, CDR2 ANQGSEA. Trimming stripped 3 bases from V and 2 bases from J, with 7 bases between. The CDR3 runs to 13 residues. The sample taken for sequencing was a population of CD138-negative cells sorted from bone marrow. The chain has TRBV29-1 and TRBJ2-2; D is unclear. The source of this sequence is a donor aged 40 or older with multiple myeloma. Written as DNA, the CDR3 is TGCAGCGTTGACCAGCGAAACACCGGGGAGCTGTTTTTT. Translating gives CSVDQRNTGELFF.